This T cell receptor (beta chain) was identified in a study of blood T cell repertoires in COVID-19. Study at large: Spain, Italy and the United States supplied samples that represented acute and convalescent COVID-19.

This CDR3 contains 15 residues. After removal of 4 bases from V and 2 bases from J, the junction contained 5 bases not matched to a gene. Germline CDR1 and CDR2: SGHRS and YFSETQ. The protocol was immunoSEQ multiplex PCR, while the TCRdb copy is restricted to in-frame clones and leaves out a portion. Of around 210,000 clones listed, 84% are singletons. The rearrangement joins TRBV5-1 to TRBJ2-7, with TRBD2 matching 11 bases. Sequencing was performed on peripheral blood. This TCR derives from a woman aged 80 or over with COVID-19, enrolled during active disease. This CDR3 is CASSSGTSGAYEQYF. The CDR3 region has the DNA TGCGCCAGCAGCAGCGGGACTAGCGGAGCCTACGAGCAGTACTTC.